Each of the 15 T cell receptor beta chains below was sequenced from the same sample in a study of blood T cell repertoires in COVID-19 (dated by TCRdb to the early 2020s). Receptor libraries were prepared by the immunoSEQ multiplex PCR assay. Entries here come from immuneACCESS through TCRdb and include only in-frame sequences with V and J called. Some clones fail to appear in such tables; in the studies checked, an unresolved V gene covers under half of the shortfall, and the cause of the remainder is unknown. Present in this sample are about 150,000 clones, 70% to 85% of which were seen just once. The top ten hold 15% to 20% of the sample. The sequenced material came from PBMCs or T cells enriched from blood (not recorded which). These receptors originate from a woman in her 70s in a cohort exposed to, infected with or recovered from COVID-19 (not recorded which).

The CDR3 bases are TGTGCCACCCGCAACACCGGCGCCGGGAATTCACCCCTCCACTTT. As protein: CATRNTGAGNSPLHF. The chain combines TRBV19 with TRBJ1-6; D gene unclear. With 10 bases removed from V and 7 bases from J, the gap between germline ends came to 20 bases. This CDR3 contains 15 residues. Germline CDR1 reads LNHDA; CDR2 reads SQIVND (reference sequence).

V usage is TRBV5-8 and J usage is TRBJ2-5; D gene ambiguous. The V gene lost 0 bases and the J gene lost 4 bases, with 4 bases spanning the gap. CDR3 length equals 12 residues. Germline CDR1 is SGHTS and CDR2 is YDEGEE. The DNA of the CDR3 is TGTGCCAGCAGCTTGGCCCTAGAGACCCAGTACTTC. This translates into CASSLALETQYF.

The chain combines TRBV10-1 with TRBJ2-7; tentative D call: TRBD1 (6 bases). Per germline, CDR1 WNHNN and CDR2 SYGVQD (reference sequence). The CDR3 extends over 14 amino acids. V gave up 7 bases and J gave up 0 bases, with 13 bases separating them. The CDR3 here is CASNPGTPSYEQYF. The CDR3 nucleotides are TGCGCCAGCAATCCCGGGACACCCTCCTACGAGCAGTACTTC.

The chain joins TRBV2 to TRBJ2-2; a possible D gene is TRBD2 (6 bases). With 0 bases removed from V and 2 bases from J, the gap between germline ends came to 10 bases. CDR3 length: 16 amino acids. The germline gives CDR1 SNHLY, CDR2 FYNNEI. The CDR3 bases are TGTGCCAGCAGTGAAGCCCTGACTAGTAACACCGGGGAGCTGTTTTTT. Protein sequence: CASSEALTSNTGELFF.

Here the CDR3 DNA reads TGTGCCAGCAGCCGAACCGGGTTTAACACTGAAGCTTTCTTT. Encoded protein: CASSRTGFNTEAFF. The chain uses TRBV11-3 and TRBJ1-1; no reliable D call. V gave up 5 bases and J gave up 2 bases, with 12 bases separating them. This CDR3 contains 14 residues. CDR1 is SGHNT and CDR2 is YENEEA in the germline V gene.

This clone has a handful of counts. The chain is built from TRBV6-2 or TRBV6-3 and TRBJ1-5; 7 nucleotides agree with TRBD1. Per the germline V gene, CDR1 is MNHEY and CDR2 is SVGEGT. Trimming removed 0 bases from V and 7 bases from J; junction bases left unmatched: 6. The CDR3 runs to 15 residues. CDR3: CASSYSGEGGQPQHF. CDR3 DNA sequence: TGTGCCAGCAGTTACTCAGGGGAAGGGGGCCAGCCCCAGCATTTT.

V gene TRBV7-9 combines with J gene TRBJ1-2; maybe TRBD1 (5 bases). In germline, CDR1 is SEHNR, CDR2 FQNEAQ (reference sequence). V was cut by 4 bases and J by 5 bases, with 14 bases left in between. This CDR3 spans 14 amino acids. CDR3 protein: CASSSGTTGYGYTF. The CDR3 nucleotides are TGTGCCAGCAGCTCCGGGACTACCGGGTATGGCTACACCTTC.

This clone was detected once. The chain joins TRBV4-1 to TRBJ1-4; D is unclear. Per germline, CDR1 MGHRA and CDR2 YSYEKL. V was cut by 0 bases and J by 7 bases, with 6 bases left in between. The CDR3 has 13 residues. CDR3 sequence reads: CASSQDNSEKLFF. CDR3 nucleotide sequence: TGCGCCAGCAGCCAAGATAATTCTGAAAAACTGTTTTTT.

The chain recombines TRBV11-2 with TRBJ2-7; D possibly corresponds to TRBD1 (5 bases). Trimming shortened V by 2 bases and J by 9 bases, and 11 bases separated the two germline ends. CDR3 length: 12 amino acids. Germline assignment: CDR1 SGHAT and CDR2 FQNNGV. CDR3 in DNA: TGTGCCAGCAGCTTATCAGGGTCACCGCAGTACTTC. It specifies CASSLSGSPQYF. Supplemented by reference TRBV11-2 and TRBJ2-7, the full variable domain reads EAGVAQSPRYKIIEKRQSVAFWCNPISGHATLYWYQQILGQGPKLLIQFQNNGVVDDSQLPKDRFSAERLKGVDSTLKIQPAKLEDSAVYLCASSLSGSPQYFGPGTRLTVT.

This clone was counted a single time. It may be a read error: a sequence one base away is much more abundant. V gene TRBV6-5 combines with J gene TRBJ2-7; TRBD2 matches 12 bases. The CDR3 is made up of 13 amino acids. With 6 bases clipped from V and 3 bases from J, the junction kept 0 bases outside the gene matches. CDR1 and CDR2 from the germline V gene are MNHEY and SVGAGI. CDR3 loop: CASRTSGSYEQYF. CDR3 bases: TGTGCCAGCAGGACTAGCGGGAGCTACGAGCAGTACTTC.

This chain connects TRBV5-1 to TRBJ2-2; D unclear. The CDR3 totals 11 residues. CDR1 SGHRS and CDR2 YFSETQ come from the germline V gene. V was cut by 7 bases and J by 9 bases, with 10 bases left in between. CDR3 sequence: CASGSARELFF. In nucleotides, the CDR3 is TGCGCCAGCGGAAGCGCCAGGGAGCTGTTTTTT.

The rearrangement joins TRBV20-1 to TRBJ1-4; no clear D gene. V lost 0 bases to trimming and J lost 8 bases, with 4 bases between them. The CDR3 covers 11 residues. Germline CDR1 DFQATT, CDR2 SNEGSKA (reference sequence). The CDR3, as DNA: TGCAGTGCTAGAGATATGGAAAAACTGTTTTTT. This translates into CSARDMEKLFF.

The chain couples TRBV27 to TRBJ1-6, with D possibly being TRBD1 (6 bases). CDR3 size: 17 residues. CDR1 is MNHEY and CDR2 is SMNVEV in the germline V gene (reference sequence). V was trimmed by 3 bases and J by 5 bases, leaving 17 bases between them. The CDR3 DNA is TGTGCCAGCAGTTTTTTTGTCAGGGGCGCGGATAATTCACCCCTCCACTTT. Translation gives CASSFFVRGADNSPLHF.

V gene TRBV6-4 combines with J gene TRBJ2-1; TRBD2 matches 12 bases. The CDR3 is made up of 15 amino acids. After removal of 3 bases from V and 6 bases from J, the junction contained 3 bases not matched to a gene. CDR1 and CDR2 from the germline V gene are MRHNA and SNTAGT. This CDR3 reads CASSDLTSGSNEQFF. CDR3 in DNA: TGTGCCAGCAGTGATTTGACTAGCGGGAGCAATGAGCAGTTCTTC.

The CDR3 DNA is TGCGCCAGCAGCCCAGACAGGGGGCAAACCTACGAGCAGTACTTC. Translating gives CASSPDRGQTYEQYF. This chain connects TRBV5-1 to TRBJ2-7, with 10 bases aligning to TRBD1. After removal of 4 bases from V and 2 bases from J, the junction contained 6 bases not matched to a gene. The CDR3 length is 15 residues. CDR1 and CDR2 from the germline V gene are SGHRS and YFSETQ.